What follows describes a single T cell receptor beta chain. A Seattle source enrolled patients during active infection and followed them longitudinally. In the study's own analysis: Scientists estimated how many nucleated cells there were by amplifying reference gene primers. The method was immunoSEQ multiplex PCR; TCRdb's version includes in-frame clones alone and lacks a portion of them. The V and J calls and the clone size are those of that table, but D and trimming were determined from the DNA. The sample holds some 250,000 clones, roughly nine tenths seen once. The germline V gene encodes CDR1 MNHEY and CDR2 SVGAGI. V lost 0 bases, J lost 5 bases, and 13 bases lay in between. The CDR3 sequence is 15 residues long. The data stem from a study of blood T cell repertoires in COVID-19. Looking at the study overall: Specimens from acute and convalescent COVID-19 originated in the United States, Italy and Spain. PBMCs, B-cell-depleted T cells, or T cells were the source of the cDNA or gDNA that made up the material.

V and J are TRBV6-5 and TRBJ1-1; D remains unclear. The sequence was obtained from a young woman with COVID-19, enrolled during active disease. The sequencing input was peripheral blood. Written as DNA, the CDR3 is TGTGCCAGCAGTTACTCGACTCTTGTGGAGACTGAAGCTTTCTTT. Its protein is CASSYSTLVETEAFF.